The clone carrying this T cell receptor (beta chain) was counted between two and nine times. Its antigen is still unknown. The iRepertoire nested amplicon-rescue multiplex PCR amplified TCR alpha and beta CDR3s from RNA. MiXCR, applied by TCRdb to the multiplex PCR reads, yields one record per CDR3 protein. The sample carries more than 95,000 distinct CDR3 sequences, roughly 30% recorded once. The V end was cut by 11 bases, the J end by 6 bases, with 13 bases between. The length of the CDR3 is 11 residues. In germline, CDR1 is SNHLY, CDR2 FYNNEI. The data derive from a study of glioma-infiltrating T cells. Whole-study findings and limits: Non-neoplastic patients had below-expected tissue-blood divergence, while all gliomas exceeded expectation. Very few CDR3 sequences were shared between tissue and blood.

The chain recombines TRBV2 with TRBJ1-1; the D gene is possibly TRBD1 (6 bases). The sample comprised glioma tissue, nonneoplastic brain tissue, or PBMCs (not recorded which). This TCR was sampled from a human donor with low-grade glioma or glioblastoma, undergoing nonglioma brain surgery, or in good health (not recorded which). As DNA, the CDR3 is TGTGCCGGGAGAGGGGGTCCTGAAGCTTTCTTT. Its translation is CAGRGGPEAFF. Looking up the rest from reference TRBV2 and TRBJ1-1 gives the full variable domain: EPEVTQTPSHQVTQMGQEVILRCVPISNHLYFYWYRQILGQKVEFLVSFYNNEISEKSEIFDDQFSVERPDGSNFTLKIRSTKLEDSAMYFCAGRGGPEAFFGQGTRLTVV.